The T cell receptor beta chain under discussion was sequenced for a study of identical twins. Per the germline V gene, CDR1 is SGHDT and CDR2 is YYEEEE. CDR3 size: 18 residues. Trimming left V 0 bases short and J 3 bases short, with 20 bases between. Donors were all healthy Caucasians. A universal primer site arose from template switching, and cDNA bore unique molecular identifiers. TCRdb used MiXCR to reprocess the 5' RACE reads, holding one entry per CDR3 protein. Of more than 400,000 distinct CDR3 sequences in the sample, roughly 15% were seen once. These same records also appear under a second study, on yellow fever vaccine responses in identical twins.

The chain has TRBV5-6 and TRBJ2-3, with D perhaps matching TRBD2 (6 bases). Sequenced sample: CD4+ T cells sorted from blood. This TCR came from a woman under 30 in good health. The CDR3, as DNA: TGTGCCAGCAGCTTGGCCCCCGATTCTTGGGCGGGGACAGATACGCAGTATTTT. It codes for CASSLAPDSWAGTDTQYF.